Listed below are T cell receptor beta chains from one sample, sequenced in a study of cytomegalovirus exposure and HLA in healthy donors. The table came from immunoSEQ multiplex PCR; TCRdb's copy has only in-frame clones and leaves some out. The sample consists of tens of thousands of clones, about four fifths of them appearing once. The specimen was PBMCs. Receptors were obtained from a female donor in good health and CMV-seronegative. CDR3s include the opening cysteine and the closing phenylalanine or tryptophan. Fields, in order: J gene, V gene, CDR3 protein.

>TRBJ1-5|TRBV5-8
CASSLGGWPQHF
>TRBJ1-6|TRBV15
CATSRGGTGPSPLHF
>TRBJ1-1|TRBV7-8
CASSLSRVNTEAFF
>TRBJ1-4|TRBV30
CAWSVGQGRRNEKLFF
>TRBJ1-4|TRBV6-1
CASLRQGEKLFF
>TRBJ2-5|TRBV29-1
CSASSRGFETQYF
>TRBJ2-3|TRBV5-4
CASSLAGGGDTQYF
>TRBJ1-2|TRBV25-1
CASSEDRGDGYTF
>TRBJ2-1|TRBV7-9
CASSRSENEQFF
>TRBJ2-7|TRBV5-6
CASSLGGRPRGQYF
>TRBJ1-1|TRBV5-1
CASRKGDPMNTEAFF
>TRBJ2-1|TRBV9
CASSVDSGVYNEQFF
>TRBJ2-7|TRBV5-4
CASSFGAQQLYEQYF
>TRBJ1-1|TRBV29-1
CSVDRGTEAFF
>TRBJ2-1|TRBV6-5
CASSYSRGIYNEQFF
>TRBJ1-1|TRBV30
CAWTHGGNTEAFF
>TRBJ2-7|TRBV7-3
CASSLNQVGAYEQYF
>TRBJ1-1|TRBV19
CASSITGYGNTEAFF
>TRBJ1-3|TRBV6-5
CASSYRPGSGNTIYF
>TRBJ1-5|TRBV7-9
CASSSLNQPQHF
>TRBJ2-7|TRBV28
CASTEGRSYEQYF
>TRBJ1-1|TRBV12-5
CASAGQGVTEAFF
>TRBJ2-5|TRBV5-6
CASSLYARGGETQYF
>TRBJ1-2|TRBV27
CASSTMGRGGPNYGYTF
>TRBJ2-3|TRBV10-3
CAIRPGAYSGVTDTQYF
>TRBJ1-2|TRBV12-5
CASGPGQILYGYTF
>TRBJ2-7|TRBV19
CASSAKTGSYEQYF
>TRBJ2-1|TRBV11-2
CASSYLGEVVGEQFF
>TRBJ1-2|TRBV12-5
CASGSSQGACGYTF
>TRBJ1-2|TRBV18
CASSQTDSYGYTF
>TRBJ1-2|TRBV6-5
CASRGDRGAYYGYTF
>TRBJ1-2|TRBV5-1
CASSLRPAGQGAGGSNYGYTF
>TRBJ2-7|TRBV5-6
CASSSREFYEQYF
>TRBJ2-5|TRBV6-6
CASSRSLGSPETQYF
>TRBJ1-1|TRBV11-2
CASSRRGNTEAFF
>TRBJ1-4|TRBV18
CASSPTRQEVFNEKLFF
>TRBJ1-1|TRBV5-1
CASSHRENTEAFF
>TRBJ1-6|TRBV4-2
CASSQEQGRPSPLHF
>TRBJ1-2|TRBV6-1
CASSDRASYGYTF
>TRBJ1-4|TRBV6-8
CASKPQGGDEKLFF
>TRBJ1-5|TRBV9
CASSKADRGHGNQPQHF
>-|TRBV19
CASRGLREVDEQYF
>TRBJ1-5|TRBV19
CASTLGAGNQPQHF
>TRBJ2-2|TRBV6-5
CATKGRSDTGELFF
>TRBJ2-2|TRBV2
CASSVYPGELFF
>TRBJ2-1|TRBV11-3
CASSLGGDEQFF
>TRBJ2-7|TRBV7-3
CASSLRGGDYEQYF
>TRBJ1-1|TRBV14
CASSRRDRGEGTEAFF
>TRBJ2-3|TRBV7-2
CASSTRQGSTDTQYF
>TRBJ1-1|TRBV11-2
CASSFMTANTEAFF
>TRBJ2-7|TRBV19
CASSIDRGPYEQYF
>TRBJ2-7|TRBV19
CASSIVSGGSYEQYF
>TRBJ2-1|TRBV11-2
CASSLNGSPGGYNEQFF
>TRBJ1-1|TRBV5-4
CASSLYGQGNTEAFF
>TRBJ2-7|TRBV27
CASRRGGRFAYEQYF
>TRBJ1-1|TRBV6-6
CASSRGQGARDAFF
>TRBJ1-2|TRBV7-9
CASSLGSLGALYGYTF
>TRBJ2-7|TRBV29-1
CSVKDRAEWEQYF
>TRBJ1-2|TRBV19
CASSSNRGGYPLYGYTF
>TRBJ1-1|TRBV7-8
CASSLVMSTEAFF